This T cell receptor beta chain was identified during a study of T-cell memory formation after mild COVID-19. Overall study findings and caveats: Largely, contracting CD4+ clones fell within CM and EM, and contracting CD8+ clones within EMRA. Pre-infection memory held some responding clones, suggesting pre-existing cross-reactive T cells responded.

Of note for this clonotype: Antigen specificity is unknown.

TCRdb redid the calling of the 5' RACE reads with MiXCR, one entry per CDR3 protein. The sample has about 360,000 distinct CDR3 sequences; approximately 12% are singletons. The sequencing sample was made of PBMCs or a T cell subset sorted from them (not recorded which). The sequence derives from a man between 18 and 35 years old who had mild COVID-19 (a few samples of this study predate the infection). Cell type and time point are not known.

CDR3 sequence: CASSSWTAGEQFF. In DNA form, the CDR3 reads TGTGCCAGCAGCTCGTGGACTGCCGGTGAGCAGTTCTTC. The chain is built from TRBV5-4 and TRBJ2-1; TRBD2 is a possible D gene (5 bases). V gave up 3 bases and J gave up 9 bases, with 13 bases separating them. This CDR3 region has 13 residues. Looked up from germline, CDR1 is SGHNT and CDR2 is YYREEE (reference sequence). The full variable domain, in which reference TRBV5-4 and TRBJ2-1 provide the parts outside the CDR3, is ETGVTQSPTHLIKTRGQQVTLRCSSQSGHNTVSWYQQALGQGPQFIFQYYREEENGRGNFPPRFSGLQFPNYSSELNVNALELDDSALYLCASSSWTAGEQFFGPGTRLTVL.